Following are 2 T cell receptor beta chains from one sample sequenced in a study of long-term antiretroviral therapy in people with HIV. Assay version v3.0 of immunoSEQ was used, and it was run at survey level. Sequenced by immunoSEQ multiplex PCR; TCRdb stores in-frame clones only, minus some. The sample shows about 25,000 clones, roughly 85% of them seen only once. This specimen was unsorted PBMCs, taken 1.2 years after starting antiretroviral therapy. These receptor sequences come from a man aged 50 to 60 with HIV.

This sequence joins TRBV13 and TRBJ2-3; D is uncertain. Germline loops: CDR1 PRHDT, CDR2 FYEKMQ (reference sequence). This CDR3 spans 14 amino acids. Between the trimmed V and J ends, which lost 2 bases and 5 bases, there was a span of 11 bases. The CDR3 sequence: CASSLSSLGDTQYF. The CDR3 region has the DNA TGTGCCAGCAGCTTAAGTTCATTAGGAGATACGCAGTATTTT. The full variable domain, rest sourced from reference TRBV13 and TRBJ2-3, is AAGVIQSPRHLIKEKRETATLKCYPIPRHDTVYWYQQGPGQDPQFLISFYEKMQSDKGSIPDRFSAQQFSDYHSELNMSSLELGDSALYFCASSLSSLGDTQYFGPGTRLTVL.

The gene calls are TRBV7-2 and TRBJ2-5, with D hard to call. V was trimmed by 3 bases and J by 2 bases, leaving 7 bases between them. The germline V gene has CDR1 SGHTA and CDR2 FQGNSA. The CDR3 sequence is 13 residues long. Here the CDR3 reads CASSFTFQETQYF. The CDR3 DNA is TGTGCCAGCAGCTTTACGTTTCAAGAGACCCAGTACTTC.